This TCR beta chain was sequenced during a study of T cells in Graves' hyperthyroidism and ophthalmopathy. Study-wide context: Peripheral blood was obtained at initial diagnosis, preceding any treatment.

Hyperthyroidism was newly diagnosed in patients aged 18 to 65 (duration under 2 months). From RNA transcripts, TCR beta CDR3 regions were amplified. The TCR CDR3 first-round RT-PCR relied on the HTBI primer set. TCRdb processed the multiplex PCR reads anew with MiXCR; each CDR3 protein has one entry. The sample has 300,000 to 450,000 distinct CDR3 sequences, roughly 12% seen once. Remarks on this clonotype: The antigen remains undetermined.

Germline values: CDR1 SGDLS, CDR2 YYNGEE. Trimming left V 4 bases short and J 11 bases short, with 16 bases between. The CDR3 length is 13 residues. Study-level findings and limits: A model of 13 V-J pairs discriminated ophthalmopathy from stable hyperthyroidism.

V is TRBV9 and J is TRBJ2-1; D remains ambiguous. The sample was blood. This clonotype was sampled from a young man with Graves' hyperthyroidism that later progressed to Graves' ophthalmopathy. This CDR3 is CASSTRSTPQQFF. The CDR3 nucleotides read TGTGCCAGCAGCACCCGCTCTACCCCCCAGCAGTTCTTC.